Each of the 4 T cell receptor beta chains below was sequenced from the same sample in a study of identical twins. MiXCR, applied by TCRdb to the 5' RACE reads, yields one record per CDR3 protein. Seen here are 400,000 to 550,000 distinct CDR3 sequences, less than 25% observed once, and the top ten hold around 0.9%. These data were also filed under a second study, of T cells expressing NK-cell markers.

Material: CD4+ T cells sorted from blood. These receptors came from a woman aged 18-29 years in good health.

This clonotype has only a few counts. J is TRBJ2-1 and V is TRBV6-5; D gene uncertain. Germline V gives CDR1 MNHEY, CDR2 SVGAGI. The CDR3 covers 13 residues. V was trimmed by 0 bases and J by 10 bases, leaving 10 bases between them. The CDR3 spells CASSYSRIGEQFF. CDR3 sequence (DNA): TGTGCCAGCAGTTACTCGCGAATTGGGGAGCAGTTCTTC.

There are many counts of this clonotype. The genes are TRBV7-9 and TRBJ1-1; 7 bases align to TRBD1. This CDR3 is 13 amino acids long. Trimming cost V 8 bases and J 3 bases; bases outside gene matches: 6. Germline loops: CDR1 SEHNR, CDR2 FQNEAQ (reference sequence). The CDR3 nucleotides read TGTGCCAGCCAACAGGGGTTCGACACTGAAGCTTTCTTT. It translates to CASQQGFDTEAFF. The entire variable domain, with the rest obtained from reference TRBV7-9 and TRBJ1-1, is as follows: DTGVSQNPRHKITKRGQNVTFRCDPISEHNRLYWYRQTLGQGPEFLTYFQNEAQLEKSRLLSDRFSAERPKGSFSTLEIQRTEQGDSAMYLCASQQGFDTEAFFGQGTRLTVV.

The V call is TRBV7-8, the J call TRBJ2-7, with TRBD2 matching over 13 bases. V was pared by 5 bases and J by 2 bases, with 9 bases of the junction left unmatched. The CDR3 consists of 17 residues. Germline-derived CDR1 and CDR2 are SGHVS and FQNEAQ. CDR3 protein: CASSPGLAGPATYEQYF. In DNA, the CDR3 is TGTGCCAGCAGCCCGGGACTAGCGGGACCGGCTACCTACGAGCAGTACTTC.

This clonotype appeared a few times. The chain has TRBV10-3 and TRBJ2-2; possibly TRBD2 for D (6 bases). CDR1 is ENHRY and CDR2 is SYGVKD in the germline V gene. V was cut by 6 bases and J by 0 bases, with 14 bases left in between. The CDR3 is 16 residues long. The CDR3 protein is CAIRPQAGTNTGELFF. DNA for the CDR3: TGTGCCATCAGGCCACAGGCGGGAACGAACACCGGGGAGCTGTTTTTT.